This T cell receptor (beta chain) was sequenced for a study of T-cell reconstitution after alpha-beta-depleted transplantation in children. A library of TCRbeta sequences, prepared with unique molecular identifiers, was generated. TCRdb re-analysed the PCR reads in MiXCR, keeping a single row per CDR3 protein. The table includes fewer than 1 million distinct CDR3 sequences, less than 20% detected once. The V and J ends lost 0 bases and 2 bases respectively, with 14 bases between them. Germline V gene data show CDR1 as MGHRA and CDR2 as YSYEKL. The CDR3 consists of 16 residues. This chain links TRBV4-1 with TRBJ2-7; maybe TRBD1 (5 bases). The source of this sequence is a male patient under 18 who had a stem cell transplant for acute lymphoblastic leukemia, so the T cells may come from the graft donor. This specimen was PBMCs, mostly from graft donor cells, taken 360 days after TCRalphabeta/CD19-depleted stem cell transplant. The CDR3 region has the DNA TGCGCCAGCAGCCAAGAGCCTCGACAGCCCACCTACGAGCAGTACTTC. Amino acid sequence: CASSQEPRQPTYEQYF.